This T cell receptor (beta chain) was observed in a study of blood T cell repertoires in COVID-19. Participants were placed into cohorts based on the clinical history they reported. This CDR3 region has 13 residues. Trimming stripped 2 bases from V and 4 bases from J, with 11 bases between. Germline CDR1 is SQVTM and CDR2 is ANQGSEA. Assay used: immunoSEQ multiplex PCR; TCRdb lists only in-frame clones, some missing. The sample carries 250,000 to 300,000 clones, about nine tenths recorded once. The chain is built from TRBV29-1 and TRBJ1-1, with TRBD1 as a possible D gene (6 bases). Material for sequencing was PBMCs or T cells enriched from blood (not recorded which). This receptor was identified in a human donor in a cohort exposed to, infected with or recovered from COVID-19 (not recorded which). The donor label of this sample is uncertain. The CDR3: CSVERGSITEAFF. CDR3 DNA: TGCAGCGTTGAAAGGGGGTCGATCACTGAAGCTTTCTTT.